This T cell receptor (beta chain) was identified in a study of blood T cell repertoires in COVID-19. Turning to the study itself: COVID-19 samples, acute and convalescent, were from the United States, Italy and Spain. PBMCs, B-cell-depleted T cells, or T cells provided the cDNA or gDNA that made up the material.

V gave up 3 bases and J gave up 0 bases; unmatched junction bases: 2. In germline, CDR1 is KGHSH, CDR2 LQKENI. This CDR3 region has 15 residues. Per the authors' pipeline: Reference gene primer amplification yielded estimated nucleated cell counts. Sequencing was performed with immunoSEQ multiplex PCR; in TCRdb, only in-frame clones are kept and a portion is missing. V, J and clone size were drawn from that table, and D and trimming were deduced from the DNA. The sample yields some 220,000 clones, roughly 85% seen once. Patients at the Seattle site were enrolled during active infection and followed longitudinally.

This chain joins TRBV18 and TRBJ1-5, with 7 bases aligning to TRBD1. The sequenced material came from peripheral blood. The TCR originated in a woman aged 70-85 years with COVID-19, enrolled during active disease. This chain's CDR3 is CASSPGQISNQPQHF. For the CDR3, the DNA is TGTGCCAGCTCACCGGGACAGATTAGCAATCAGCCCCAGCATTTT. The full variable domain, completed using reference TRBV18 and TRBJ1-5, is NAGVMQNPRHLVRRRGQEARLRCSPMKGHSHVYWYRQLPEEGLKFMVYLQKENIIDESGMPKERFSAEFPKEGPSILRIQQVVRGDSAAYFCASSPGQISNQPQHFGDGTRLSIL.